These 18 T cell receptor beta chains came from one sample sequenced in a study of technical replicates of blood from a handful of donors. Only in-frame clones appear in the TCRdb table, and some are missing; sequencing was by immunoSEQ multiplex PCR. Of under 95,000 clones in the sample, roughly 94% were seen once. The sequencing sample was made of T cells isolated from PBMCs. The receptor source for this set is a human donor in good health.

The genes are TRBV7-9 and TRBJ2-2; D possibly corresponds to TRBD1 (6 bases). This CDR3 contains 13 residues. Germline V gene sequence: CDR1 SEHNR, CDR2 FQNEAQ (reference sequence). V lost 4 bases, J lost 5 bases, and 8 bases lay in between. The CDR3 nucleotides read TGTGCCAGCAGCTCGCAGGGGACCGGGGAGCTGTTTTTT. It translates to CASSSQGTGELFF.

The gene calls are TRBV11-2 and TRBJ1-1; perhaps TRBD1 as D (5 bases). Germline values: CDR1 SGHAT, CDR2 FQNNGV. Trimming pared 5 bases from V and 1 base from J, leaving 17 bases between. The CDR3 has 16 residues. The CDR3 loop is CASSPRTTLGNTEAFF. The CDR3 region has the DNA TGTGCCAGCAGCCCCCGGACAACCCTGGGGAACACTGAAGCTTTCTTT.

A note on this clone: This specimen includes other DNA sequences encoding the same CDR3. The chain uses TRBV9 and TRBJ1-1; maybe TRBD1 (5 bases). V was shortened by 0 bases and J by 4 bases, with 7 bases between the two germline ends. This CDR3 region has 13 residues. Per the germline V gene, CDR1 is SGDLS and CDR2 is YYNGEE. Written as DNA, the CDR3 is TGTGCCAGCAGCGTAGGGGGCCGCACTGAAGCTTTCTTT. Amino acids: CASSVGGRTEAFF.

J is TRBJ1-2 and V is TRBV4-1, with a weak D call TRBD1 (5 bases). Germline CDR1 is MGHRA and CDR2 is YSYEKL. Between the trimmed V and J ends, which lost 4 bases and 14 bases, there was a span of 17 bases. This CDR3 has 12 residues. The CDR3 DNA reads TGCGCCAGCAGCCGGTTGCAGGGTGTATGGACCTTC. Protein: CASSRLQGVWTF.

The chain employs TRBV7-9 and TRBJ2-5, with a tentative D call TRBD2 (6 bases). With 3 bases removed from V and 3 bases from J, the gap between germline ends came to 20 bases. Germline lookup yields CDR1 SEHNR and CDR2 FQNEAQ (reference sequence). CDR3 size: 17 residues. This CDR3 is CASSLKWNSGVKETQYF. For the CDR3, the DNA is TGTGCCAGCAGCTTGAAGTGGAATAGCGGAGTAAAAGAGACCCAGTACTTC.

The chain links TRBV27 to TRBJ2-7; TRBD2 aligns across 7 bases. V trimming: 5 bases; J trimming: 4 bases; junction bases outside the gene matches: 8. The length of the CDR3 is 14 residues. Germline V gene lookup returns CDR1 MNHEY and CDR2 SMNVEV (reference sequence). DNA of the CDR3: TGTGCCAGCAGTATCGGGTCGGGGGGTTACGAGCAGTACTTC. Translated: CASSIGSGGYEQYF.

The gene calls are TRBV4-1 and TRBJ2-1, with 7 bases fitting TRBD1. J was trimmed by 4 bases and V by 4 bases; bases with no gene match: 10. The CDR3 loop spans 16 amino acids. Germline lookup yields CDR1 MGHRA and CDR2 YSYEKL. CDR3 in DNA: TGCGCCAGCAGCCCGAAAGGGACAGAGGTATACAATGAGCAGTTCTTC. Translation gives CASSPKGTEVYNEQFF.

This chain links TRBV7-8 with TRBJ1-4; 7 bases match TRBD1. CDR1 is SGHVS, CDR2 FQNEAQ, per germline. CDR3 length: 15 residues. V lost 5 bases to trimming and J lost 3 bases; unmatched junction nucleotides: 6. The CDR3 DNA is TGTGCCAGCAGCGCTTCCGGGACAGCTAATGAAAAACTGTTTTTT. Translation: CASSASGTANEKLFF.

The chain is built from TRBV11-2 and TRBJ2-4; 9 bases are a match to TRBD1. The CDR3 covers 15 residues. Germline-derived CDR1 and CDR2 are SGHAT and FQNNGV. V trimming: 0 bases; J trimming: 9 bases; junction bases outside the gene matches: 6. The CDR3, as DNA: TGTGCCAGCAGCTTAGACGGGGACAGGGTCCGCATTCAGTACTTC. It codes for CASSLDGDRVRIQYF.

The CDR3 protein is CASSLGASYEQYF. The CDR3 nucleotides are TGCGCCAGCAGCTTGGGGGCCTCCTACGAGCAGTACTTC. This sequence joins TRBV5-1 and TRBJ2-7; D is ambiguous. The CDR3 has 13 amino acids. Trimming cost V 0 bases and J 0 bases, with 4 bases left between them. In germline, CDR1 is SGHRS, CDR2 YFSETQ.

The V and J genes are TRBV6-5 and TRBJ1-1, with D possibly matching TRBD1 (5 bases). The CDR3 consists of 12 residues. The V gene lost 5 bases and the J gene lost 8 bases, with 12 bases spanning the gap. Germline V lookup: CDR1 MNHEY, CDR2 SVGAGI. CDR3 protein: CASSHGGSEAFF. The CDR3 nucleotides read TGTGCCAGCAGTCACGGGGGAAGCGAAGCTTTCTTT.

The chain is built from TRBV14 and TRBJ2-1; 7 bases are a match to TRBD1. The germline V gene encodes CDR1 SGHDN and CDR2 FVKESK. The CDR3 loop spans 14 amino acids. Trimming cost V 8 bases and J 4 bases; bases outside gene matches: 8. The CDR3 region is CASQGQLPYNEQFF. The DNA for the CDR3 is TGTGCCAGCCAGGGACAGCTACCATACAATGAGCAGTTCTTC.

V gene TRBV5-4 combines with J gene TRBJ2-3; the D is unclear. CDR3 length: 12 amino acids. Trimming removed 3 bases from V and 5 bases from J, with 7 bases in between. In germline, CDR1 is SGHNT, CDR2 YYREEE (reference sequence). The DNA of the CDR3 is TGTGCCAGCAGCTCCACAGTAGATACGCAGTATTTT. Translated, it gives CASSSTVDTQYF.

The CDR3 sequence is CASTRRSNQPQHF. The CDR3 coding sequence is TGTGCCAGCACCCGTCGTAGCAATCAGCCCCAGCATTTT. V usage is TRBV2 and J usage is TRBJ1-5, with D unresolved. V gave up 7 bases and J gave up 0 bases, with 7 bases separating them. The CDR3 consists of 13 residues. Looked up from germline, CDR1 is SNHLY and CDR2 is FYNNEI.

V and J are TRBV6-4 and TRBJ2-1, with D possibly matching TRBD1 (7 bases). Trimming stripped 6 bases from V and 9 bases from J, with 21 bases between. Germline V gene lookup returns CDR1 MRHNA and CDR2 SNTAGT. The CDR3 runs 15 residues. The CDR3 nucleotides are TGTGCCAGCAGCCCTGAGGGGGCAGGAGGGATTGAGCAGTTCTTC. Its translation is CASSPEGAGGIEQFF.

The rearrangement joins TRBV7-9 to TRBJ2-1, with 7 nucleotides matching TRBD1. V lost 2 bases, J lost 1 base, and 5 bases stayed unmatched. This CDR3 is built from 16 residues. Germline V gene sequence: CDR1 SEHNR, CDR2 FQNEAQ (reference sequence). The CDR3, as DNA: TGTGCCAGCAGCTTACCCACAGGGGATTCCTACAATGAGCAGTTCTTC. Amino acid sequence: CASSLPTGDSYNEQFF.

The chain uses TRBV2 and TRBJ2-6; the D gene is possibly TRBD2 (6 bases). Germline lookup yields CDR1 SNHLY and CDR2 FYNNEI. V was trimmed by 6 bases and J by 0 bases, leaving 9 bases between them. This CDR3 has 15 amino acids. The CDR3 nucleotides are TGTGCCAGCAGGGGACTCTTCTCTGGGGCCAACGTCCTGACTTTC. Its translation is CASRGLFSGANVLTF. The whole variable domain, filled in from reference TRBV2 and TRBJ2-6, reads EPEVTQTPSHQVTQMGQEVILRCVPISNHLYFYWYRQILGQKVEFLVSFYNNEISEKSEIFDDQFSVERPDGSNFTLKIRSTKLEDSAMYFCASRGLFSGANVLTFGAGSRLTVL.

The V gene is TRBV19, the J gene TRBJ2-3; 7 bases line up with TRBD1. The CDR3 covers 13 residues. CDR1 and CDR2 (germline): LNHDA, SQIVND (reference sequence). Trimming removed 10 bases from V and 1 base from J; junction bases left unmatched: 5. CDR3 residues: CATSTGGTDTQYF. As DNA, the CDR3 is TGTGCCACCTCCACAGGGGGCACAGATACGCAGTATTTT. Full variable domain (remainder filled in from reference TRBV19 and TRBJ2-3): DGGITQSPKYLFRKEGQNVTLSCEQNLNHDAMYWYRQDPGQGLRLIYYSQIVNDFQKGDIAEGYSVSREKKESFPLTVTSAQKNPTAFYLCATSTGGTDTQYFGPGTRLTVL.